A selection of T cell receptor beta chains follows, all from one sample in a study of blood T cell repertoires in COVID-19. Clones were sequenced by immunoSEQ multiplex PCR, and TCRdb holds only the in-frame ones, with some missing. The repertoire holds fewer than 200,000 clones, around 85% seen once, with approximately 3.3% in the top ten. Sample: peripheral blood. The receptors stem from a human donor with acute or convalescent COVID-19. The donor label of this sample is uncertain. Both conserved end residues are part of each CDR3. D genes are given only for firm matches. Not all rows give a size; the values are once, few, many and, for expanded clones, a class.

clone_size,d_call,v_call,j_call,cdr3_aa
once,TRBD1,TRBV4-3,TRBJ2-1,CASSQSRDRLGNEQFF
-,-,TRBV30,TRBJ1-3,CAWIKSSGNTIYF
-,TRBD1,TRBV4-3,TRBJ1-1,CASSQDRTGEKRAFF
few,TRBD1,TRBV9,TRBJ1-6,CASSRGQDHSPLHF
-,-,TRBV28,TRBJ2-2,CASSLRQNTGELFF
-,-,TRBV25-1,TRBJ2-1,CASSEMRQVNNEQFF
-,TRBD2,TRBV4-1,TRBJ2-3,CASSHPGLAGVTDTQYF
-,TRBD1,TRBV5-1,TRBJ1-5,CASSPRTGSDQPQHF
-,-,TRBV7-2,TRBJ1-6,CASSPGKGPLHF
few,TRBD1,TRBV29-1,TRBJ1-2,CSVDGQGRGYTF
-,TRBD1,TRBV19,TRBJ2-2,CASSARDRVNTGELFF
-,-,TRBV4-3,TRBJ1-1,CASSREQGNTEAFF
-,-,TRBV6-2/TRBV6-3,TRBJ1-1,CASSYIGDEAFF
-,-,TRBV2,TRBJ2-2,CASSPYNGELFF
-,TRBD2,TRBV7-2,TRBJ2-1,CASSLGLAGGFIEQFF
few,-,TRBV2,TRBJ1-2,CATPWSDGYTF
-,TRBD1,TRBV5-1,TRBJ1-6,CASSLRTGSSPLHF
-,TRBD1,TRBV5-1,TRBJ1-4,CASSLGGQGWEKLFF
-,TRBD1,TRBV6-5,TRBJ1-1,CASSYGTGWNTEAFF
few,-,TRBV29-1,TRBJ1-2,CSVEEGGGRVSGYTF
-,TRBD2,TRBV10-3,TRBJ2-3,CAIRTRVSTDTQYF
-,TRBD2,TRBV2,TRBJ2-7,CASSVSGGLSYEQYF
-,-,TRBV6-1,TRBJ1-5,CASSERQPQHF
once,TRBD1,TRBV6-5,TRBJ1-2,CASSSQGATVVGYTF
-,TRBD2,TRBV6-5,TRBJ2-1,CASSNGGAEGEQFF